Sequencing of this T cell receptor beta chain was carried out in a study of T cell responses to AZD1222 COVID-19 vaccine. Per the germline V gene, CDR1 is SGHRS and CDR2 is YFSETQ. This CDR3 region has 14 residues. The V end was cut by 7 bases, the J end by 1 base, with 15 bases between. Whole-study findings and limits: Vaccine-associated CD4 TCRs spanned spike, dominant at 160-218 and 743-854. Clonal diversity was possibly underestimated, and the donors were mostly white British, with more females. Close to half of all spike-specific TCRs reportedly target regions of the variants that are unmutated.

The data were produced by immunoSEQ multiplex PCR, yet TCRdb's version contains in-frame clones alone and is incomplete. Of more than 110,000 clones in the sample, over 75% are singletons; the top ten hold approximately 4.5%. As concerns this clone: Its specificity is not known.

This receptor was taken from an adult in good health. This sequence joins TRBV5-1 and TRBJ2-7; TRBD1 might be the D (5 bases). The sample was peripheral blood, taken on day 0 of AZD1222 vaccination. CDR3 residues: CASVHPDRSYEQYF. The CDR3 DNA follows: TGCGCCAGCGTCCACCCTGACAGATCCTACGAGCAGTACTTC.